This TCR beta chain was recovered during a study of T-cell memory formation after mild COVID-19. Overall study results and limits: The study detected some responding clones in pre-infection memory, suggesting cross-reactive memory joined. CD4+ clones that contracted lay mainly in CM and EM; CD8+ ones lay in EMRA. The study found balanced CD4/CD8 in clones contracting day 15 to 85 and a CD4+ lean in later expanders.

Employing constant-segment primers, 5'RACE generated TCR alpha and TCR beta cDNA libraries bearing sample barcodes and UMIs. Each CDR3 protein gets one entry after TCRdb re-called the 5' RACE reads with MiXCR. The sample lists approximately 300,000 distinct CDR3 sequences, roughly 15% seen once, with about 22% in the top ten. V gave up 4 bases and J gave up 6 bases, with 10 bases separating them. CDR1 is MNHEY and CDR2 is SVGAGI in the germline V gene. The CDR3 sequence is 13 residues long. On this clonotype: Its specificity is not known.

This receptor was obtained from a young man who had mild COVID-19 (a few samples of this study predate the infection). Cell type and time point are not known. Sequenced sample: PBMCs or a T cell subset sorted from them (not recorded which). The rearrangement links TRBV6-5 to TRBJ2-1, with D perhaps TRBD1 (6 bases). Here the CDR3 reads CASSSAGVNEQFF. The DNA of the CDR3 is TGTGCCAGCAGTTCCGCAGGGGTCAATGAGCAGTTCTTC.